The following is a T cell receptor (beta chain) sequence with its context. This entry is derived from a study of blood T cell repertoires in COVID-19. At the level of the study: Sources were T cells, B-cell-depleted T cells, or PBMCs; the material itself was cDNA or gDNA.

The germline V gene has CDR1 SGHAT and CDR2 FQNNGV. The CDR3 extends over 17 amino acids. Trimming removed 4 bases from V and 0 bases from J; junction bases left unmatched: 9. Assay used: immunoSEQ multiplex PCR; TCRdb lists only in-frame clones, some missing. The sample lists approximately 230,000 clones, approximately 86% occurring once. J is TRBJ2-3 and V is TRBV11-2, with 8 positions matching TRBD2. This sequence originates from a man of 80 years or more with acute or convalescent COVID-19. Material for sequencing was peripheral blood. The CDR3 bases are TGTGCCAGCAGCTCGAATTATCAGCGGGGGAGCACAGATACGCAGTATTTT. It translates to CASSSNYQRGSTDTQYF. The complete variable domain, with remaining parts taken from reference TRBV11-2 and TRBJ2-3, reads EAGVAQSPRYKIIEKRQSVAFWCNPISGHATLYWYQQILGQGPKLLIQFQNNGVVDDSQLPKDRFSAERLKGVDSTLKIQPAKLEDSAVYLCASSSNYQRGSTDTQYFGPGTRLTVL.